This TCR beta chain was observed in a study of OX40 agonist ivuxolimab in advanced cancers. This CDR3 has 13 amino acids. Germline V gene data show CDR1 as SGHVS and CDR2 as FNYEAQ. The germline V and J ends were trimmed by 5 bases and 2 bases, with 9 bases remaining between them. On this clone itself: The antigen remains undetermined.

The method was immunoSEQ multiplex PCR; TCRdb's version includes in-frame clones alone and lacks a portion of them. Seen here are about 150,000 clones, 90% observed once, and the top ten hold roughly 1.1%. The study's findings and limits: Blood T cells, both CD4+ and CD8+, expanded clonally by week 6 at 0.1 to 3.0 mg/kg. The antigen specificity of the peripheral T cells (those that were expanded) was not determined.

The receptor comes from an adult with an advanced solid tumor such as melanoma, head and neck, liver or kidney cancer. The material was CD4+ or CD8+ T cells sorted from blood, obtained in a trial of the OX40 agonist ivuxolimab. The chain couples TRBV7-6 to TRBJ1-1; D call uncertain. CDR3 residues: CASSLGHNTEAFF. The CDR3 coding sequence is TGTGCCAGCAGCCTGGGCCACAACACTGAAGCTTTCTTT.